This entry concerns a single TCR beta chain. Antigen: not known. This sample includes further DNA sequences coding for the same CDR3. This sample stems from a study of CD8+ T cells in alopecia areata. Study-wide points: The study found tofacitinib significantly decreased scalp clonality and expanded CD8+ clones among the top 100. Tissue-resident alphabeta T cells belonging to normal skin likewise get sequenced within scalp specimens.

After isolation, RNA underwent reverse transcription to generate cDNA as the sequencing template. Sequenced by immunoSEQ multiplex PCR; TCRdb stores in-frame clones only, minus some. Among fewer than 250,000 clones, 60% were seen once, and the ten largest hold 0.69%. Treatment here: oral pan-JAK inhibitor, 5-10 mg twice daily. Lesional scalp punch biopsies and peripheral blood were collected from alopecia areata patients. The CDR3 loop spans 12 amino acids. CDR1 SQVTM and CDR2 ANQGSEA come from the germline V gene. J gave up 2 bases and V 4 bases, and 1 base lay outside the gene matches. The gene calls are TRBV29-1 and TRBJ2-7, with TRBD2 matching over 8 bases. The source of this sequence is a human donor with alopecia areata. Sequenced material: CD4+ T cells sorted from blood, taken at week 4, from a patient treated with tofacitinib. The CDR3 DNA reads as TGCAGCGTTGCTAGCGGGCCCTACGAGCAGTACTTC. Translating it yields CSVASGPYEQYF.